This entry is about one TCR beta chain. Sequenced by immunoSEQ multiplex PCR; TCRdb stores in-frame clones only, minus some. The data show about 75,000 clones, approximately 95% seen once. V lost 10 bases, J lost 2 bases, and 18 bases lay in between. The CDR3 has 15 amino acids. Germline-derived CDR1 and CDR2 are ENHRY and SYGVKD. The data stem from a study of T cell changes during pregnancy in multiple sclerosis. The clonotype comes from a female donor with multiple sclerosis, enrolled in a pregnancy study. The chain carries TRBV10-3 and TRBJ1-3; D may be TRBD1 (6 bases). The material sequenced was CD4+ T cells from peripheral blood mononuclear cells, taken after pregnancy. The CDR3 spells CATTGQPTPGNTIYF. DNA of the CDR3: TGTGCCACCACAGGGCAACCTACTCCTGGAAACACCATATATTTT.